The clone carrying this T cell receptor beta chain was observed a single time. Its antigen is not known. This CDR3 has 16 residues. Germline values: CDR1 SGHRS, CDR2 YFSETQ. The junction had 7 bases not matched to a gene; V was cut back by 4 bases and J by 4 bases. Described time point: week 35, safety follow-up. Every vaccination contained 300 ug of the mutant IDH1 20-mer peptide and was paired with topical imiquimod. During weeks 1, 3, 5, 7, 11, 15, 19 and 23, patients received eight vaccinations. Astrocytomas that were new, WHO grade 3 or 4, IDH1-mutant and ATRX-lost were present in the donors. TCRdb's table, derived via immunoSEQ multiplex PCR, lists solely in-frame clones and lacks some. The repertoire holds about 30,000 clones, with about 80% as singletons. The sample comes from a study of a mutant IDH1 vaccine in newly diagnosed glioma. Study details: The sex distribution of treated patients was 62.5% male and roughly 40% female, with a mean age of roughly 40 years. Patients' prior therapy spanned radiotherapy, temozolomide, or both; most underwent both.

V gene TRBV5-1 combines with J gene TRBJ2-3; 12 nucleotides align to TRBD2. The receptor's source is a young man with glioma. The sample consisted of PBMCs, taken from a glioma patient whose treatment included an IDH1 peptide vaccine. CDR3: CASSLGLAGSADTQYF. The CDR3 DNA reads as TGCGCCAGCAGCCTAGGACTAGCGGGAAGCGCAGATACGCAGTATTTT.